This TCR beta chain originates from a study of T cell responses to AZD1222 COVID-19 vaccine. Study-wide points: Two doses of AZD1222 preceded a rise in Spike-specific TCR breadth and depth.

About this clone itself: Its specificity is not known.

Sequencing used immunoSEQ multiplex PCR; TCRdb keeps in-frame clones, though not all of them. This sample has about 45,000 clones; 80% occur once, and the top ten carry about 3.7%. Trimming stripped 6 bases from V and 6 bases from J, with 8 bases between. Germline-derived CDR1 and CDR2 are MNHEY and SVGAGI. This CDR3 is built from 12 residues. The chain recombines TRBV6-5 with TRBJ2-2; the D is unclear. The sequencing here drew on peripheral blood, taken on day 0 of AZD1222 vaccination. The clonotype comes from an adult in good health. Here the CDR3 reads CASRRDAGELFF. CDR3 in DNA: TGTGCCAGCAGAAGGGATGCCGGGGAGCTGTTTTTT.